The 2 T cell receptor beta chains below come from one sample, sequenced in a study of shared clonotypes between healthy human individuals. Libraries were prepared by immunoSEQ multiplex PCR; TCRdb keeps only in-frame clonotypes and omits some of them. Of some 2.3 million clones listed, 80% to 95% were seen once; the top ten hold about 0.39%. Sequences were obtained from naive CD4+ T cells from PBMCs. The subset is: CD45RA+ positively selected. Receptors were obtained from a man between 18 and 29 years old in good health. Some clones in this sample may be carry-over from other donors' samples.

The chain carries TRBV6-1 and TRBJ2-3; D is unresolved. CDR1 and CDR2 (germline): MNHNS, SASEGT. Trimming shortened V by 3 bases and J by 2 bases, and 9 bases separated the two germline ends. There are 14 residues in the CDR3. The CDR3 DNA is TGTGCCAGCAGTGATGGGTCTTTCACAGATACGCAGTATTTT. It yields the protein CASSDGSFTDTQYF.

The gene calls are TRBV6-1 and TRBJ2-7; 9 bases line up with TRBD1. CDR3 length equals 17 residues. Germline CDR1 MNHNS, CDR2 SASEGT. After removal of 2 bases from V and 2 bases from J, the junction contained 10 bases not matched to a gene. The CDR3 DNA is TGTGCCAGCAGTGAAAGGGACAGGGATCTCGTCCCCTACGAGCAGTACTTC. This sequence encodes CASSERDRDLVPYEQYF.